The 29 T cell receptor beta chains below all came from one sample that was sequenced in a study of T cell responses to AZD1222 COVID-19 vaccine. Here immunoSEQ multiplex PCR was the method, and the copy in TCRdb shows in-frame clones only, minus some. The table shows under 170,000 clones, with 92% occurring only once. Sequenced material: peripheral blood, taken 28 days after the second AZD1222 dose. These receptors all come from an adult who received the AZD1222 COVID-19 vaccine.

The V gene is TRBV27, the J gene TRBJ2-3; 10 nucleotides match TRBD1. CDR1 MNHEY and CDR2 SMNVEV come from the germline V gene (reference sequence). V trimming: 4 bases; J trimming: 6 bases; junction bases outside the gene matches: 4. The CDR3 has 14 residues. In DNA, the CDR3 is TGTGCCAGCAGTTGGGGACAGGGGCGGGATACGCAGTATTTT. It encodes CASSWGQGRDTQYF.

The chain links TRBV5-4 to TRBJ1-5, with a possible D match to TRBD1 (6 bases). Per germline, CDR1 SGHNT and CDR2 YYREEE (reference sequence). Trimming stripped 4 bases from V and 6 bases from J, with 17 bases between. This CDR3 comprises 15 residues. The CDR3 region has the DNA TGTGCCAGCAGCGTCGGAACAGGGTTTGGTCAGCCCCAGCATTTT. It specifies CASSVGTGFGQPQHF.

This chain connects TRBV24-1 to TRBJ1-1, with D unresolved. Per germline, CDR1 KGHDR and CDR2 SFDVKD. This CDR3 has 14 amino acids. V was pared by 7 bases and J by 1 base, with 12 bases between. The CDR3 spells CATRNAGPNTEAFF. The CDR3, as DNA: TGTGCCACCAGAAATGCGGGCCCGAACACTGAAGCTTTCTTT.

In its sample, this clone was seen once. The rearrangement joins TRBV7-8 to TRBJ1-5; 9 nucleotides line up with TRBD1. CDR1 is SGHVS and CDR2 is FQNEAQ in the germline V gene. The CDR3 loop spans 17 amino acids. The V gene end was trimmed by 4 bases and the J gene end by 3 bases; junction bases not matched to a gene: 10. The CDR3 reads CASSSQGRDRDNQPQHF. The CDR3 DNA follows: TGTGCCAGCAGCTCACAAGGCCGGGACAGGGACAATCAGCCCCAGCATTTT. Supplemented by reference TRBV7-8 and TRBJ1-5, the full variable domain reads GAGVSQSPRYKVAKRGQDVALRCDPISGHVSLFWYQQALGQGPEFLTYFQNEAQLDKSGLPSDRFFAERPEGSVSTLKIQRTQQEDSAVYLCASSSQGRDRDNQPQHFGDGTRLSIL.

The J gene is TRBJ2-6, the V gene TRBV7-2, with 7 nucleotides matching TRBD2. CDR1 and CDR2 (germline): SGHTA, FQGNSA. With V trimmed by 7 bases and J by 2 bases, 8 bases remained unmatched. The CDR3 is made up of 16 amino acids. The CDR3 bases are TGTGCCAGCACCCCGGGGGGTGGAGCTGGGGCCAACGTCCTGACTTTC. This sequence encodes CASTPGGGAGANVLTF.

This chain connects TRBV19 to TRBJ1-2; D perhaps matches TRBD1 (5 bases). There are 14 residues in the CDR3. V was trimmed by 3 bases and J by 4 bases, leaving 12 bases between them. Per the germline V gene, CDR1 is LNHDA and CDR2 is SQIVND (reference sequence). For the CDR3, the DNA is TGTGCCAGTAGTATTTATCAGGGAGGCTATGGCTACACCTTC. Translation gives CASSIYQGGYGYTF.

V is TRBV27 and J is TRBJ2-7; 9 positions match TRBD1. The V gene's germline CDR1 is MNHEY and CDR2 SMNVEV (reference sequence). J gave up 8 bases and V 2 bases, and 7 bases lay outside the gene matches. The CDR3 length is 14 residues. The CDR3 protein is CASSLSRTGDQQYF. The DNA for the CDR3 is TGTGCCAGCAGTTTAAGTCGGACAGGGGATCAGCAGTACTTC.

This clone has a single count. The chain recombines TRBV5-1 with TRBJ1-2; 7 nucleotides match TRBD1. CDR3 size: 14 residues. CDR1 is SGHRS and CDR2 is YFSETQ in the germline V gene. Losses at the gene ends were 5 bases for V and 7 bases for J; bases not matched to a gene: 11. The CDR3 nucleotides read TGCGCCAGCAGTTTCGACACAGGGGTCGGTGGCTACACCTTC. It yields the protein CASSFDTGVGGYTF.

This clone has only one observation. This CDR3 is CASSLGRGLEEKLFF. DNA of the CDR3: TGTGCCAGTAGTCTAGGGCGGGGGTTGGAGGAAAAACTGTTTTTT. V gene TRBV19 combines with J gene TRBJ1-4, with D possibly TRBD1 on 5 matching bases. The germline CDR1 and CDR2 sequences are LNHDA and SQIVND (reference sequence). This CDR3 is 15 amino acids long. V was trimmed by 5 bases and J by 8 bases, leaving 18 bases between them. The full variable domain, with the rest looked up from reference TRBV19 and TRBJ1-4, is DGGITQSPKYLFRKEGQNVTLSCEQNLNHDAMYWYRQDPGQGLRLIYYSQIVNDFQKGDIAEGYSVSREKKESFPLTVTSAQKNPTAFYLCASSLGRGLEEKLFFGSGTQLSVL.

The rearrangement uses TRBV28 and TRBJ2-2, with 9 bases identical to TRBD1. The CDR3 extends over 15 amino acids. Trimming cost V 8 bases and J 6 bases; bases outside gene matches: 10. Germline loops: CDR1 MDHEN, CDR2 SYDVKM. CDR3 protein: CASEQGQGGAGELFF. The CDR3 DNA is TGTGCCAGCGAACAGGGACAGGGCGGGGCCGGGGAGCTGTTTTTT.

CDR3 protein: CASSVSSGRDYTGELFF. The CDR3 DNA reads TGTGCCAGCAGCGTTTCTAGCGGGAGGGACTATACCGGGGAGCTGTTTTTT. The chain is built from TRBV9 and TRBJ2-2; TRBD2 aligns across 12 bases. The CDR3 length is 17 residues. Germline V gene sequence: CDR1 SGDLS, CDR2 YYNGEE. The V and J ends lost 2 bases and 5 bases, in that order; junction bases with no gene match: 7.

V gene TRBV7-8 combines with J gene TRBJ2-1; 12 bases fit TRBD2. The germline CDR1 and CDR2 sequences are SGHVS and FQNEAQ. The V and J ends lost 3 bases and 3 bases, in that order; junction bases with no gene match: 3. CDR3 length: 16 residues. DNA of the CDR3: TGTGCCAGCAGCTTTGGACTAGCGGGAAACTACAATGAGCAGTTCTTC. Its translation is CASSFGLAGNYNEQFF.

This chain uses TRBV4-1 with TRBJ1-1; D is ambiguous. V shed 0 bases and J shed 5 bases, with 7 bases lying between them. CDR1 MGHRA and CDR2 YSYEKL come from the germline V gene. CDR3 length: 13 residues. CDR3 sequence: CASSQDRRTEAFF. CDR3 bases: TGCGCCAGCAGCCAAGATCGCAGGACTGAAGCTTTCTTT.

This chain joins TRBV5-4 and TRBJ2-5, with 7 bases aligning to TRBD2. There are 15 residues in the CDR3. Trimming cost V 0 bases and J 2 bases; bases outside gene matches: 4. Germline values: CDR1 SGHNT, CDR2 YYREEE (reference sequence). CDR3 region: CASSLGREGQETQYF. The CDR3 nucleotides read TGTGCCAGCAGCTTGGGGAGGGAGGGGCAAGAGACCCAGTACTTC.

The chain links TRBV6-5 to TRBJ1-2; D call uncertain. This CDR3 is built from 13 residues. Trimming shortened V by 4 bases and J by 5 bases, and 11 bases separated the two germline ends. Germline CDR1 reads MNHEY; CDR2 reads SVGAGI. The CDR3 loop reads CASSLGPLYGYTF. CDR3 bases: TGTGCCAGCAGTTTAGGTCCGCTATATGGCTACACCTTC.

The chain links TRBV5-1 to TRBJ1-4; D perhaps matches TRBD1 (5 bases). Germline V gene data show CDR1 as SGHRS and CDR2 as YFSETQ. The CDR3 spans 17 residues. Trimming left V 0 bases short and J 4 bases short, with 16 bases between. For the CDR3, the DNA is TGCGCCAGCAGCTTGGCAAGTCCGACAGCGAGTAATGAAAAACTGTTTTTT. It codes for CASSLASPTASNEKLFF.

J is TRBJ1-5 and V is TRBV9; D gene unclear. Germline CDR1 and CDR2: SGDLS and YYNGEE. Trimming took 0 bases from V and 0 from J, leaving 7 bases between them. This CDR3 comprises 15 residues. The CDR3 sequence: CASSVGLNSNQPQHF. DNA of the CDR3: TGTGCCAGCAGCGTAGGTCTGAATAGCAATCAGCCCCAGCATTTT.

The V call is TRBV28, the J call TRBJ2-7; TRBD1 aligns across 7 bases. V shed 4 bases and J 2 bases; nucleotides not matched to a gene: 8. CDR3 length: 15 amino acids. CDR1 and CDR2 (germline): MDHEN, SYDVKM. The CDR3 loop is CASSSGQDFTYEQYF. The CDR3 DNA sequence: TGTGCCAGCAGTTCCGGACAGGACTTCACCTACGAGCAGTACTTC.

The CDR3 DNA reads as TGTGCCATCAGTGAGAGAAGGACAGGGCGCACAGATACGCAGTATTTT. It translates to CAISERRTGRTDTQYF. The chain uses TRBV10-3 and TRBJ2-3; TRBD1 matches 8 bases. The CDR3 contains 16 residues. V dropped 2 bases and J dropped 1; count of bases not matched to a gene: 5. The germline CDR1 and CDR2 sequences are ENHRY and SYGVKD.

V usage is TRBV5-6 and J usage is TRBJ1-3, with no clear D. Germline V CDR1 and CDR2: SGHDT, YYEEEE. V was clipped by 0 bases and J by 3 bases, with 10 bases between them. There are 15 residues in the CDR3. The CDR3 here is CASSLGGGGGNTIYF. DNA for the CDR3: TGTGCCAGCAGCTTGGGAGGTGGCGGTGGAAACACCATATATTTT.

This clone has a single count. This sequence joins TRBV7-2 and TRBJ1-1; possible D gene TRBD1, 5 bases. Germline CDR1 reads SGHTA; CDR2 reads FQGNSA. The germline V and J ends were trimmed by 3 bases and 2 bases, with 13 bases remaining between them. The CDR3 totals 15 residues. CDR3 protein: CASSLNGGGNTEAFF. CDR3 DNA sequence: TGTGCCAGCAGCTTGAACGGGGGGGGAAACACTGAAGCTTTCTTT.

The chain is built from TRBV5-1 and TRBJ1-6, with D possibly TRBD1 on 6 matching bases. V lost 4 bases, J lost 6 bases, and 11 bases lay in between. This CDR3 has 14 residues. CDR1 is SGHRS, CDR2 YFSETQ, per germline. CDR3 nucleotides: TGCGCCAGCAGCCATACAGGGCGTAATTCACCCCTCCACTTT. It yields the protein CASSHTGRNSPLHF.

The chain recombines TRBV18 with TRBJ1-5; D not certain. Per germline, CDR1 KGHSH and CDR2 LQKENI. V lost 2 bases and J lost 0, with 11 bases in between. The CDR3 length is 16 residues. The CDR3 nucleotides are TGTGCCAGCTCACCAACAGAGAGTTATAGCAATCAGCCCCAGCATTTT. It specifies CASSPTESYSNQPQHF.

The chain employs TRBV28 and TRBJ1-1; D possibly corresponds to TRBD1 (6 bases). V shed 10 bases and J shed 4 bases, with 19 bases lying between them. The germline CDR1 and CDR2 sequences are MDHEN and SYDVKM. The CDR3 sequence is 14 residues long. This CDR3 is CATAPLQGSTEAFF. CDR3 sequence (DNA): TGTGCCACAGCGCCTTTACAGGGCAGCACTGAAGCTTTCTTT.

The rearrangement uses TRBV5-6 and TRBJ1-3; D gene ambiguous. Trimming pared 1 base from V and 4 bases from J, leaving 6 bases between. CDR1 SGHDT and CDR2 YYEEEE come from the germline V gene. The CDR3 runs 13 residues. The CDR3 reads CASSLTEGNTIYF. CDR3 nucleotide sequence: TGTGCCAGCAGCTTGACCGAGGGAAACACCATATATTTT.

This chain connects TRBV9 to TRBJ2-7, with 10 bases matching TRBD1. With V trimmed by 2 bases and J by 7 bases, 12 bases remained unmatched. CDR1 is SGDLS and CDR2 is YYNGEE in the germline V gene. This CDR3 region has 16 residues. CDR3: CASSVFPGTGVNEQYF. The CDR3, as DNA: TGTGCCAGCAGCGTTTTCCCCGGGACAGGGGTAAATGAGCAGTACTTC. The full variable domain, with the rest looked up from reference TRBV9 and TRBJ2-7, is DSGVTQTPKHLITATGQRVTLRCSPRSGDLSVYWYQQSLDQGLQFLIQYYNGEERAKGNILERFSAQQFPDLHSELNLSSLELGDSALYFCASSVFPGTGVNEQYFGPGTRLTVT.

The chain carries TRBV28 and TRBJ1-4, with 7 bases matching TRBD1. This CDR3 is built from 16 residues. Trimming took 2 bases from V and 5 from J; bases not matched to a gene: 8. Per the germline V gene, CDR1 is MDHEN and CDR2 is SYDVKM. The CDR3 DNA sequence: TGTGCCAGCAGTTTAATACGACAGGGCGGGAATGAAAAACTGTTTTTT. Its protein is CASSLIRQGGNEKLFF.

This chain links TRBV19 with TRBJ2-3, with D maybe TRBD2 (7 bases). V lost 3 bases to trimming and J lost 4 bases, with 14 bases between them. The germline V gene has CDR1 LNHDA and CDR2 SQIVND (reference sequence). The CDR3 runs 15 residues. CDR3 sequence (DNA): TGTGCCAGTAGTATCTGGGGGGGGCTCGCAGATACGCAGTATTTT. This codes for CASSIWGGLADTQYF.

The chain employs TRBV5-5 and TRBJ1-4; no firm D call. Germline V gene data show CDR1 as SGHKS and CDR2 as YYEKEE (reference sequence). CDR3 length: 14 amino acids. V was pared by 4 bases and J by 8 bases, with 15 bases between. The CDR3 DNA sequence: TGTGCCAGCAGCCCTCCGGGAAGAGGGGAAAAACTGTTTTTT. Protein: CASSPPGRGEKLFF.